The entry below describes one T cell receptor (beta chain). The target antigen is unknown. Clones were sequenced by immunoSEQ multiplex PCR, and TCRdb holds only the in-frame ones, with some missing. Here the sample spans about 1.1 million clones, around 82% being singletons. These data originate in a study of shared clonotypes between healthy human individuals. Overall study results and limits: Naive subsets generally exceeded memory subsets in estimated richness. Shared clonotypes across all four donors exceeded non-shared ones in generation probability.

This CDR3 has 13 amino acids. V was trimmed by 7 bases and J by 2 bases, leaving 6 bases between them. Germline CDR1 MNHEY, CDR2 SVGAGI. What was sequenced was memory CD4+ T cells from PBMCs. Subset: CD45RA-negative fraction. The chain carries TRBV6-5 and TRBJ2-6; D not certain. The sequence was obtained from a man aged 18-30 years in good health. Some clones in this sample may be carry-over from other donors' samples. CDR3 sequence (DNA): TGTGCCAGCATGATAACTGGGGCCAACGTCCTGACTTTC. Its protein is CASMITGANVLTF.